What follows is one T cell receptor (beta chain) and its context. The antigen is unknown. This sample is drawn from a study of cytomegalovirus exposure and HLA in healthy donors. Overall study: Genetic ancestry analysis placed around 76% of the 350 to 500 donors that were genotyped in the Caucasian-associated cluster.

Primers: 60 Vbeta forward and 13 Jbeta reverse. Sequencing used immunoSEQ multiplex PCR; TCRdb keeps in-frame clones, though not all of them. Counted here are hundreds of thousands of clones, 82% occurring once; the ten biggest clones make up around 6%. Looked up from germline, CDR1 is SGHAT and CDR2 is FQDESV (reference sequence). The CDR3 has 15 residues. Trimming took off 5 bases at V and 0 bases at J, with 11 bases between the two ends. Study results and limitations: Some highly shared sequence variants likely arose as a pipeline artifact. In a later analysis, HLA-associated beta chains showed higher expansion and lower generation probabilities than comparable chains. A later examination showed that TCR association rates differed by HLA locus, with DRB1 most and HLA-C fewest.

The clonotype comes from a man in his forties in good health and CMV-seropositive. Specimen: PBMCs. The chain has TRBV11-1 and TRBJ2-1, with D possibly matching TRBD2 (6 bases). CDR3 DNA: TGTGCCAGCAGCCCGGGACTTAGCTCCTACAATGAGCAGTTCTTC. Its protein product is CASSPGLSSYNEQFF.